The clone carrying this TCR beta chain was seen more than once but under ten times. The antigen is not known. Donors were healthy Caucasian individuals from Russia aged roughly 6 to 90. The germline V and J ends were trimmed by 2 bases and 4 bases, with 12 bases remaining between them. The CDR3 is made up of 14 amino acids. The germline gives CDR1 MNHEY, CDR2 SVGAGI. This record belongs to a study of blood T cells in healthy people across ages. Findings of the study overall: PBMC samples, being unsorted, prevented any conclusive comparison of naive and antigen-experienced cells. Age advanced and TCR beta diversity per million T cells fell, roughly linearly.

Next came a second PCR, run for about 6 to 12 cycles, which used a sample-barcoded 5' primer along with a J-beta primer mix. In TCRdb, the 5' RACE reads were re-called with MiXCR into one record per CDR3 protein. The sample has 700,000 or so distinct CDR3 sequences; 22% are singletons. Material for sequencing was blood. This clonotype originated in a man between 65 and 79 years old in good health. The V call is TRBV6-5, the J call TRBJ2-7; no firm D call. The chain's CDR3 is CASSYLSSKYEQYF. DNA of the CDR3: TGTGCCAGCAGTTACCTTTCCAGCAAATACGAGCAGTACTTC.